One sample yielded the 17 T cell receptor beta chains listed below, sequenced in a study of naive and memory T cell subsets. An oligonucleotide containing a UMI was ligated to the 3' end of TCR cDNA. The SP2 primer and nested alpha and beta constant region primers amplified ligated cDNA in four rounds. TCRdb re-analysed the 5' RACE reads in MiXCR, keeping a single row per CDR3 protein. The profile shows 60,000 or so distinct CDR3 sequences, around 7.3% of them singletons. The source of these receptors is a male donor in good health.

The rearrangement joins TRBV7-9 to TRBJ2-1; D unclear. Trimming stripped 1 base from V and 5 bases from J, with 9 bases between. There are 14 residues in the CDR3. CDR1 and CDR2 (germline): SEHNR, FQNEAQ (reference sequence). CDR3 sequence (DNA): TGTGCCAGCAGCTTAGAAGCTATAAACAATGAGCAGTTCTTC. Translating gives CASSLEAINNEQFF.

Ten or more counts support this clonotype. The chain couples TRBV7-2 to TRBJ2-1; D remains unclear. V was shortened by 5 bases and J by 0 bases, with 11 bases between the two germline ends. The CDR3 loop spans 15 amino acids. Per germline, CDR1 SGHTA and CDR2 FQGNSA. CDR3 region: CASSPGPSSYNEQFF. The CDR3 nucleotides are TGTGCCAGCAGCCCCGGACCAAGCTCCTACAATGAGCAGTTCTTC. The entire variable domain, with the rest obtained from reference TRBV7-2 and TRBJ2-1, is as follows: GAGVSQSPSNKVTEKGKDVELRCDPISGHTALYWYRQSLGQGLEFLIYFQGNSAPDKSGLPSDRFSAERTGGSVSTLTIQRTQQEDSAVYLCASSPGPSSYNEQFFGPGTRLTVL.

This clonotype was picked up a small number of times. The chain links TRBV14 to TRBJ2-1; 7 nucleotides align to TRBD2. CDR1 is SGHDN and CDR2 is FVKESK in the germline V gene. With V trimmed by 0 bases and J by 5 bases, 10 bases remained unmatched. The CDR3 has 17 residues. The CDR3 loop reads CASSQDSLAANDNEQFF. CDR3 nucleotide sequence: TGTGCCAGCAGCCAAGATAGCCTAGCGGCAAACGACAATGAGCAGTTCTTC.

This clonotype was found many times. The V and J genes are TRBV4-1 and TRBJ2-7; D not certain. This CDR3 is 13 amino acids long. CDR1 MGHRA and CDR2 YSYEKL come from the germline V gene. Deletions cut 3 bases from V and 3 bases from J, with 9 bases between. The CDR3 loop reads CASSHNGGYEQYF. CDR3 DNA sequence: TGCGCCAGCAGCCACAACGGCGGCTACGAGCAGTACTTC.

This clonotype was seen only a few times. The chain uses TRBV11-2 and TRBJ1-3; D remains unclear. The CDR3 consists of 15 residues. The V end lost 6 bases, the J end lost 0 bases, and 12 bases lay between the germline ends. Germline V gives CDR1 SGHAT, CDR2 FQNNGV. The CDR3 bases are TGTGCCAGCAGTTCTAACCCAAGCTCTGGAAACACCATATATTTT. This codes for CASSSNPSSGNTIYF.

The sample holds many counts of this clonotype. This sequence joins TRBV19 and TRBJ2-6; D tentatively reads TRBD1 or TRBD2 (5 bases each). The CDR3 loop spans 14 amino acids. With 6 bases removed from V and 2 bases from J, the gap between germline ends came to 8 bases. Germline CDR1 is LNHDA and CDR2 is SQIVND (reference sequence). CDR3 DNA sequence: TGTGCCAGTAGGTGGGGGACTGGGGCCAACGTCCTGACTTTC. This codes for CASRWGTGANVLTF.

This CDR3 is CASSLSGGLAGGDHEQYF. The CDR3 DNA follows: TGTGCCAGCAGTTTATCCGGCGGACTAGCGGGAGGGGACCACGAGCAGTACTTC. The genes are TRBV27 and TRBJ2-7; 15 nucleotides line up with TRBD2. The CDR3 loop spans 18 amino acids. Germline lookup yields CDR1 MNHEY and CDR2 SMNVEV (reference sequence). Germline trimming cut 0 bases from V and 5 bases from J; bases unmatched to any gene: 8.

This clonotype was seen more than once but under ten times. J is TRBJ2-1 and V is TRBV12-3 or TRBV12-4, with 9 bases that match TRBD2. The J segment lost 0 bases and the V segment lost 5 bases, leaving 5 bases of the junction unmatched. The length of the CDR3 is 16 residues. In nucleotides, the CDR3 is TGTGCCAGCAGTCGCCGTAGCGGGAGCTCCTACAATGAGCAGTTCTTC. It is translated as CASSRRSGSSYNEQFF.

There are a few counts of this clonotype. The chain has TRBV6-1 and TRBJ1-5; no firm D call. The CDR3 totals 15 residues. The ends were cut back, 1 base at V and 0 bases at J, with 7 bases in the middle. Germline V gene sequence: CDR1 MNHNS, CDR2 SASEGT. CDR3 loop: CASSEVAGSNQPQHF. The CDR3 bases are TGTGCCAGCAGTGAAGTGGCGGGTAGCAATCAGCCCCAGCATTTT.

This clonotype was observed a few times. This rearrangement joins TRBV2 to TRBJ2-7, with D unresolved. Between the trimmed V and J ends, which lost 2 bases and 4 bases, there was a span of 6 bases. This CDR3 has 12 amino acids. The germline CDR1 and CDR2 sequences are SNHLY and FYNNEI. The CDR3 DNA is TGTGCCAGCAGTGAAAGGCGATACGAGCAGTACTTC. This gives the protein CASSERRYEQYF.

This clonotype was detected many times. This chain connects TRBV20-1 to TRBJ2-4; possibly TRBD1 for D (6 bases). The CDR3 has 13 residues. The germline CDR1 and CDR2 sequences are DFQATT and SNEGSKA (reference sequence). Trimming cost V 5 bases and J 8 bases, with 16 bases left between them. DNA of the CDR3: TGCAGTGCTTCCCAGGGGTGGCCGGACATTCAGTACTTC. Its protein product is CSASQGWPDIQYF.

The gene calls are TRBV27 and TRBJ2-7, with D maybe TRBD2 (5 bases). From germline, CDR1 is MNHEY and CDR2 SMNVEV (reference sequence). Trimming cost V 6 bases and J 2 bases, with 14 bases left between them. The CDR3 sequence is 14 residues long. For the CDR3, the DNA is TGTGCCAGCAGCCGGGAAATCCCCACCTACGAGCAGTACTTC. Translated: CASSREIPTYEQYF.

This clonotype has a handful of counts. The V and J genes are TRBV29-1 and TRBJ1-1; D call uncertain. Deletions cut 3 bases from V and 1 base from J, with 9 bases between. This CDR3 is built from 13 residues. Germline CDR1 SQVTM, CDR2 ANQGSEA. Here the CDR3 reads CSVDRSENTEAFF. The CDR3 DNA sequence: TGCAGCGTTGACAGAAGCGAGAACACTGAAGCTTTCTTT.

The V and J genes are TRBV6-5 and TRBJ1-1; D possibly corresponds to TRBD1 (5 bases). CDR1 MNHEY and CDR2 SVGAGI come from the germline V gene. The CDR3 consists of 19 residues. Trimming stripped 0 bases from V and 1 base from J, with 21 bases between. The chain's CDR3 is CASSYSGSFLLGGNTEAFF. CDR3 DNA: TGTGCCAGCAGTTACTCGGGGAGTTTTCTCCTTGGGGGGAACACTGAAGCTTTCTTT.

This chain connects TRBV20-1 to TRBJ2-1; perhaps TRBD1 as D (5 bases). Deletions cut 6 bases from V and 6 bases from J, with 12 bases between. The germline V gene encodes CDR1 DFQATT and CDR2 SNEGSKA (reference sequence). This CDR3 comprises 12 residues. For the CDR3, the DNA is TGCAGTGCAACGGACAACTCCAATGAGCAGTTCTTC. The encoded protein is CSATDNSNEQFF.

Ten or more counts support this clonotype. V is TRBV20-1 and J is TRBJ1-2; D not certain. Trimming removed 6 bases at V and 4 bases at J, with 15 bases between. The CDR3 totals 13 residues. From germline, CDR1 is DFQATT and CDR2 SNEGSKA (reference sequence). The CDR3 DNA is TGCAGTGCCCCCGGGAGGCGGCCCTATGGCTACACCTTC. The encoded protein is CSAPGRRPYGYTF.

The rearrangement links TRBV12-3 or TRBV12-4 to TRBJ2-1, with D tentatively TRBD2 (6 bases). The length of the CDR3 is 15 residues. The V end was cut by 3 bases, the J end by 6 bases, with 15 bases between. The CDR3 protein is CASSFTSGWGNEQFF. The CDR3 nucleotides read TGTGCCAGCAGTTTTACCAGCGGGTGGGGCAATGAGCAGTTCTTC.